Each of the 2 T cell receptor beta chains below was sequenced from the same sample in a study of CD8+CD57+ T cells in acquired aplastic anemia (dated by TCRdb to 2017 to 2018). Instrument used: Illumina HiSeq 2000. Genomic DNA served as template for TCR beta VDJ combination and CDR3 sequence profiling. TCRdb itself trimmed the public reads at Q25 with fastp, ran MiXCR and retained productive beta chains. A single entry per CDR3 protein holds the most common genes and DNA from its merged rows. A total of fewer than 150,000 distinct CDR3 sequences appear in this sample, about 46% of them only once. The ten top clones hold 2% to 3% of the sample. Sequencing used sorted CD4+, CD8+, or CD8+CD57+ T cells (not recorded which) from PBMCs. Receptors were obtained from a human donor in good health, serving as a control.

This clonotype was counted at least ten times. A read error is possible here, since a much larger clone lies one base away. V gene TRBV20-1 combines with J gene TRBJ2-5; TRBD2 agrees at 11 bases. The CDR3 sequence is 13 residues long. V shed 6 bases and J 0 bases; nucleotides not matched to a gene: 0. From germline, CDR1 is DFQATT and CDR2 SNEGSKA (reference sequence). The DNA for the CDR3 is TGCAGTGCACTAGCGGGGGACCAAGAGACCCAGTACTTC. This gives the protein CSALAGDQETQYF.

Regarding this clonotype: A much larger clone lies one base from this, so it may be a read error. The chain links TRBV20-1 to TRBJ1-5; TRBD1 agrees at 7 bases. This CDR3 spans 16 amino acids. The V and J ends lost 4 bases and 2 bases, in that order; junction bases with no gene match: 11. CDR1 and CDR2 (germline): DFQATT, SNEGSKA (reference sequence). CDR3 protein: CSAKLSGTAGNQPQHF. In nucleotides, the CDR3 is TGCAGTGCTAAACTGTCCGGGACAGCTGGCAATCAGCCCCAGCATTTT.